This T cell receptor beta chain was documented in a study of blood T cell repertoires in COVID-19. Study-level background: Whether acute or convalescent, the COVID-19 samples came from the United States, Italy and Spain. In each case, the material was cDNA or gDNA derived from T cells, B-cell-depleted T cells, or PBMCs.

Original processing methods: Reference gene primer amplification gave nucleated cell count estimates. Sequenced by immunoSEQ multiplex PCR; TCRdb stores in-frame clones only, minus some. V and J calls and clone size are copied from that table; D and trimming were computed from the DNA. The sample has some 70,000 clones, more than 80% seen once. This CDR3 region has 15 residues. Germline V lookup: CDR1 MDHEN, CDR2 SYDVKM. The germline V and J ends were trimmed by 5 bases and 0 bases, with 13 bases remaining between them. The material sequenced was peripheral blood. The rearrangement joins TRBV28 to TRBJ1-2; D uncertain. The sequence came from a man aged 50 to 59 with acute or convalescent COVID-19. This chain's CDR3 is CASSPRGFPNYGYTF. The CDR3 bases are TGTGCCAGCAGTCCTCGAGGGTTTCCTAACTATGGCTACACCTTC.